Each of the 21 T cell receptor beta chains below was sequenced from the same sample in a study of human versus mouse CDR3 diversity and MHC coevolution. The data were produced by immunoSEQ multiplex PCR, yet TCRdb's version contains in-frame clones alone and is incomplete. The sample lists more than 55,000 clones; roughly 94% were seen once. Sequences were obtained from naive CD4+ T cells from blood. Described subset: CD45RO-negative CD62L-positive naive CD4 T cells. Source of these receptors: a person aged 55 to 75 in good health.

The chain is built from TRBV5-1 and TRBJ2-5; 12 bases align to TRBD2. CDR1 SGHRS and CDR2 YFSETQ come from the germline V gene. V shed 6 bases, J shed 5 bases, and the junction held 5 bases outside the gene matches. The CDR3 is 14 residues long. The CDR3, as DNA: TGCGCCAGCACTCTAGCGGGAGGGAGGGAGACCCAGTACTTC. As protein: CASTLAGGRETQYF.

The chain joins TRBV6-1 to TRBJ1-2, with TRBD1 as a possible D gene (5 bases). V lost 1 base to trimming and J lost 2 bases, with 11 bases between them. This CDR3 spans 15 amino acids. Germline V gene sequence: CDR1 MNHNS, CDR2 SASEGT. This CDR3 is CASSEVVGGNYGYTF. The CDR3 DNA is TGTGCCAGCAGTGAAGTGGTGGGGGGGAACTATGGCTACACCTTC.

This rearrangement joins TRBV15 to TRBJ2-7, with 8 bases lining up with TRBD1. V gave up 3 bases and J gave up 4 bases; unmatched junction bases: 2. The CDR3 totals 13 residues. Germline V lookup: CDR1 LNHNV, CDR2 YYDKDF (reference sequence). CDR3 bases: TGTGCCACCAGCAGGGACAGGGAGTACGAGCAGTACTTC. Translated, it gives CATSRDREYEQYF.

The J gene is TRBJ2-7, the V gene TRBV5-4; 7 nucleotides line up with TRBD2. This CDR3 contains 14 residues. Germline lookup yields CDR1 SGHNT and CDR2 YYREEE (reference sequence). The trim removed 2 bases at V and 2 bases at J, leaving 4 bases unmatched. The CDR3 DNA reads as TGTGCCAGCAGCTTTGGACTAGACCCCTACGAGCAGTACTTC. Translated: CASSFGLDPYEQYF.

The chain carries TRBV27 and TRBJ2-2, with 16 nucleotides matching TRBD2. The CDR3 is made up of 16 amino acids. From germline, CDR1 is MNHEY and CDR2 SMNVEV (reference sequence). V shed 9 bases and J 6 bases; nucleotides not matched to a gene: 7. The CDR3 spells CASSIGTSGRAGELFF. The CDR3 region has the DNA TGTGCCAGTTCGATAGGGACTAGCGGGAGGGCCGGGGAGCTGTTTTTT.

The chain combines TRBV2 with TRBJ2-1; the match to TRBD2 covers 12 bases. The CDR3 consists of 16 residues. Germline assignment: CDR1 SNHLY and CDR2 FYNNEI. V lost 5 bases to trimming and J lost 7 bases; unmatched junction nucleotides: 9. The chain's CDR3 is CASSPTGLAGGNEQFF. The DNA of the CDR3 is TGTGCCAGCAGTCCGACGGGGCTAGCGGGAGGGAATGAGCAGTTCTTC.

The chain is built from TRBV19 and TRBJ2-2, with D perhaps TRBD2 (6 bases). Germline lookup yields CDR1 LNHDA and CDR2 SQIVND (reference sequence). The CDR3 length is 14 residues. V was trimmed by 1 base and J by 3 bases, leaving 6 bases between them. CDR3 sequence: CASSIGGDTGELFF. CDR3 DNA sequence: TGTGCCAGTAGTATAGGGGGGGACACCGGGGAGCTGTTTTTT.

DNA of the CDR3: TGTGCCAGCAGCTTAGTTAGGCTAGCGGGTATTTCGAGCACAGATACGCAGTATTTT. This codes for CASSLVRLAGISSTDTQYF. This sequence joins TRBV7-2 and TRBJ2-3; 8 bases line up with TRBD2. This CDR3 contains 19 residues. The V gene's germline CDR1 is SGHTA and CDR2 FQGNSA. The J segment lost 0 bases and the V segment lost 1 base, leaving 12 bases of the junction unmatched.

The chain is built from TRBV25-1 and TRBJ2-5; weak D call: TRBD2 (6 bases). V lost 5 bases and J lost 4, with 14 bases in between. The CDR3 has 14 amino acids. Germline CDR1 is MGHDK and CDR2 is SYGVNS. The CDR3 DNA follows: TGTGCCAGCAGTAGGGGTTCCGGGGGAGAGACCCAGTACTTC. As protein: CASSRGSGGETQYF.

The rearrangement uses TRBV30 and TRBJ1-2; 9 positions agree with TRBD1. V lost 1 base to trimming and J lost 7 bases; unmatched junction nucleotides: 7. This CDR3 is built from 14 residues. CDR1 is GTSNPN, CDR2 SVGIG, per germline (reference sequence). Here the CDR3 DNA reads TGTGCCTGGAGTGCTACAGGGGGCAGGGCTGGCTACACCTTC. Protein product: CAWSATGGRAGYTF. Full variable domain (missing parts from reference TRBV30 and TRBJ1-2): SQTIHQWPATLVQPVGSPLSLECTVEGTSNPNLYWYRQAAGRGLQLLFYSVGIGQISSEVPQNLSASRPQDRQFILSSKKLLLSDSGFYLCAWSATGGRAGYTFGSGTRLTVV.

This rearrangement joins TRBV7-3 to TRBJ2-6; D may be TRBD2 (6 bases). Germline V lookup: CDR1 SGHTA, CDR2 FQGTGA. This CDR3 comprises 16 residues. The ends were cut back, 5 bases at V and 4 bases at J, with 15 bases in the middle. CDR3 sequence reads: CASSPSGVGGANVLTF. The CDR3 DNA reads as TGTGCCAGCAGCCCCTCGGGGGTCGGCGGGGCCAACGTCCTGACTTTC.

V is TRBV7-3 and J is TRBJ2-3; D possibly corresponds to TRBD2 (6 bases). Per the germline V gene, CDR1 is SGHTA and CDR2 is FQGTGA. The CDR3 totals 17 residues. Trimming cost V 1 base and J 3 bases, with 17 bases left between them. The CDR3, as DNA: TGTGCCAGCAGCTTAATGTCTGGCGGGACCCGGACAGATACGCAGTATTTT. This gives the protein CASSLMSGGTRTDTQYF.

This chain connects TRBV2 to TRBJ1-2; D is undetermined. V was trimmed by 3 bases and J by 4 bases, leaving 3 bases between them. CDR1 SNHLY and CDR2 FYNNEI come from the germline V gene. CDR3 length: 11 amino acids. This chain's CDR3 is CASSDRYGYTF. Here the CDR3 DNA reads TGTGCCAGCAGTGATCGCTATGGCTACACCTTC.

The V and J genes are TRBV5-4 and TRBJ2-2, with D possibly TRBD2 on 6 matching bases. The CDR3 is made up of 13 amino acids. Trimming cost V 1 base and J 7 bases, with 8 bases left between them. Germline CDR1 and CDR2: SGHNT and YYREEE (reference sequence). The CDR3 here is CASSLRGIGELFF. The CDR3 nucleotides read TGTGCCAGCAGCTTGCGGGGGATCGGGGAGCTGTTTTTT.

The gene calls are TRBV5-1 and TRBJ2-2; 9 nucleotides agree with TRBD1. The CDR3 consists of 15 residues. Germline trimming cut 3 bases from V and 6 bases from J; bases unmatched to any gene: 6. In germline, CDR1 is SGHRS, CDR2 YFSETQ. CDR3 in amino acids: CASSSDRGAAGELFF. The CDR3, as DNA: TGCGCCAGCAGCTCTGACAGGGGGGCGGCCGGGGAGCTGTTTTTT.

The rearrangement uses TRBV12-5 and TRBJ2-3; 14 bases are shared with TRBD2. The CDR3 consists of 16 residues. After removal of 5 bases from V and 6 bases from J, the junction contained 7 bases not matched to a gene. Germline V gene sequence: CDR1 LGHNT, CDR2 FRNRAP. CDR3: CASGPGTSGSGDTQYF. CDR3 nucleotide sequence: TGTGCTAGTGGTCCCGGGACTAGCGGGAGTGGGGATACGCAGTATTTT.

This chain joins TRBV5-1 and TRBJ2-3; 10 bases align to TRBD2. Germline CDR1 reads SGHRS; CDR2 reads YFSETQ. With 4 bases clipped from V and 5 bases from J, the junction kept 10 bases outside the gene matches. The CDR3 runs 16 residues. CDR3 coding DNA: TGCGCCAGCAGCCACGGTACTAGCGGGACGGAAGATACGCAGTATTTT. Protein: CASSHGTSGTEDTQYF.

The CDR3 reads CASSPGTPDSNQPQHF. The CDR3 nucleotides are TGTGCCAGCAGTCCCGGGACACCTGACAGCAATCAGCCCCAGCATTTT. This chain links TRBV27 with TRBJ1-5; possibly TRBD1 for D (6 bases). CDR1 and CDR2 from the germline V gene are MNHEY and SMNVEV (reference sequence). The CDR3 is 16 amino acids. V was shortened by 5 bases and J by 1 base, with 15 bases between the two germline ends.

The chain employs TRBV5-1 and TRBJ1-2; 7 nucleotides match TRBD1. The germline gives CDR1 SGHRS, CDR2 YFSETQ. The CDR3 extends over 16 amino acids. The J segment lost 4 bases and the V segment lost 1 base, leaving 10 bases of the junction unmatched. The CDR3 sequence: CASSLNTGVQSYGYTF. CDR3 nucleotides: TGCGCCAGCAGCTTGAACACAGGGGTTCAGAGCTATGGCTACACCTTC.

The V call is TRBV11-1, the J call TRBJ2-7, with TRBD1 matching 8 bases. Trimming cost V 2 bases and J 6 bases; bases outside gene matches: 9. In germline, CDR1 is SGHAT, CDR2 FQDESV (reference sequence). The CDR3 length is 15 residues. CDR3: CASSLPDRGGFEQYF. Here the CDR3 DNA reads TGTGCCAGCAGCTTACCTGACAGGGGCGGATTCGAGCAGTACTTC.

The chain couples TRBV11-2 to TRBJ2-7, with 7 bases that match TRBD2. J was trimmed by 5 bases and V by 3 bases; bases with no gene match: 10. This CDR3 is 15 amino acids long. CDR1 SGHAT and CDR2 FQNNGV come from the germline V gene. In nucleotides, the CDR3 is TGTGCCAGCAGCTTTGTAGGGGAGGGAGTCAACGAGCAGTACTTC. Translated: CASSFVGEGVNEQYF.